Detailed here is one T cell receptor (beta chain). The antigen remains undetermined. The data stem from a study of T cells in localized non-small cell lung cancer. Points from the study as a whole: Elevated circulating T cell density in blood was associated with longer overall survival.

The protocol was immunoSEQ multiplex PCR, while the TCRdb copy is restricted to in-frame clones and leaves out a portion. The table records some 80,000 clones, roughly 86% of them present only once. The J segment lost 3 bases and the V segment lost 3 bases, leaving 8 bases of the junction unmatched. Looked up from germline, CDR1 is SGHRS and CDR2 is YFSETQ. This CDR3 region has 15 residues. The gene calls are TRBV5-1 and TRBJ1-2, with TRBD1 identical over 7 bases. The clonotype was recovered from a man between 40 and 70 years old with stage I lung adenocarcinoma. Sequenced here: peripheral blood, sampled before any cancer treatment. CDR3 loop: CASSSPDRAHYGYTF. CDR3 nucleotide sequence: TGCGCCAGCAGCTCCCCTGACAGGGCCCACTATGGCTACACCTTC.